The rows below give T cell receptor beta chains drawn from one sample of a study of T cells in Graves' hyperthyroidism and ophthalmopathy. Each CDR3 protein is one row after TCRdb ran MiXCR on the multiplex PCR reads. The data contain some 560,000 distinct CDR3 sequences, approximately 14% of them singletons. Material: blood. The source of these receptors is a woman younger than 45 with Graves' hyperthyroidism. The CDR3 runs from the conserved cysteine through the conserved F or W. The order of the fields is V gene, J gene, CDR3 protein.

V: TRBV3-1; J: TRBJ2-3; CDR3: CASSQDHSARGDFTDTQYF
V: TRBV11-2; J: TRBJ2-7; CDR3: CASSLVSPGGFDEQYF
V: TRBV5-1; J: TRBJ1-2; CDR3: CASSLAGQGRRRYGYTF
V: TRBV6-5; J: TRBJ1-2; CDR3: CASSYSGQNYGYTF
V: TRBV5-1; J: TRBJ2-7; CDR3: CASSLESWGPYEQYF
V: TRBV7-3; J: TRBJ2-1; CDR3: CASSRNPTTSSYNEQFF
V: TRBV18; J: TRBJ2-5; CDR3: CASAIQREGETQYF
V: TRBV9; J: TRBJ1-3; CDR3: CASSVAGETLNTIYF
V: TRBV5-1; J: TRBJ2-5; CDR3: CASSRTSGREETQYF
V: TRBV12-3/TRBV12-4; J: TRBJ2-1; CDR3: CASSPGQGSSEQFF
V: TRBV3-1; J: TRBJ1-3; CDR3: CASSQQGTEGNTIYF
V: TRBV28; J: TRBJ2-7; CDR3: CAIPSGATYEQYF
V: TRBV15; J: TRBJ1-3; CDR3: CATSQGAGGNTIYF
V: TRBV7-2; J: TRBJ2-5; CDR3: CASSLGGWAGRKAETQYF
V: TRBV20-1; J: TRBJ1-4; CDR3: CSAREARGRSNEKLFF
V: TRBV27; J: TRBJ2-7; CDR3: CASSLRLDSYEQYF
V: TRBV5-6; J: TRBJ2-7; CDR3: CASSTGPQPYEQYF